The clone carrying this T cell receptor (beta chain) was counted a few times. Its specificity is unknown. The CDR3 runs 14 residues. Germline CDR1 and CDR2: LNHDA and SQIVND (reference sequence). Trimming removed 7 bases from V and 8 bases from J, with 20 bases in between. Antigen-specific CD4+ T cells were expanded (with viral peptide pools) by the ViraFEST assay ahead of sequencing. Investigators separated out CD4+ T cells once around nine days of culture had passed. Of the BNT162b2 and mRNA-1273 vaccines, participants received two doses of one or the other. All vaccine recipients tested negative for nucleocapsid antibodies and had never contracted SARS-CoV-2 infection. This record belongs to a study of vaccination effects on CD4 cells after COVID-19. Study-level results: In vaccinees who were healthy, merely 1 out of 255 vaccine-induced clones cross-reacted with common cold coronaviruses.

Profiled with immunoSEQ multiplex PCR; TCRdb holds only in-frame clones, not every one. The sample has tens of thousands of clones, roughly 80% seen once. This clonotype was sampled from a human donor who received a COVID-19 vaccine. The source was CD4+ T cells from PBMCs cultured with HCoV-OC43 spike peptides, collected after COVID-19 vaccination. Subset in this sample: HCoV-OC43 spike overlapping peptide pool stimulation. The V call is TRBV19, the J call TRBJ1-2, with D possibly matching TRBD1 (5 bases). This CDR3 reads CASNPDTSRGGYTF. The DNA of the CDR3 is TGTGCCAGTAATCCGGACACGTCCCGGGGAGGCTACACCTTC.